This T cell receptor beta chain derives from a study of response to subunit inactivated influenza vaccine. Study findings and constraints: With each seasonal influenza vaccination, the authors suggested, few new T cells are recruited.

Trimming took 8 bases from V and 6 from J, leaving 11 bases between them. Germline CDR1 is MDHEN and CDR2 is SYDVKM. This CDR3 region has 13 residues. TCRdb recomputed calls from the RT-PCR reads with MiXCR, one row per CDR3 protein. Of some 640,000 distinct CDR3 sequences in the sample, about 15% are singletons; the top ten hold 5.5% to 8%. Turning to this clonotype: Its antigen is unidentified.

Sequences were derived from PBMCs from blood, sampled 14 to 15 days before vaccination. This sequence was found in a man in his fifties who received an inactivated influenza vaccine. V is TRBV28 and J is TRBJ1-6, with D unclear. CDR3 protein: CASGPRPNSPLHF. DNA of the CDR3: TGTGCCAGCGGGCCCCGTCCTAATTCACCCCTCCACTTT.